This T cell receptor (beta chain) appears in the sequencing data of a study of cytomegalovirus exposure and HLA in healthy donors. As for the study in general: The same platform was used for the roughly 130 validation repertoires and the roughly 720 first-cohort repertoires, a later analysis reported. General observations from the study: Cytomegalovirus status was reportedly diagnosed by the classifier with high specificity and sensitivity.

Sequencing was performed with immunoSEQ multiplex PCR; in TCRdb, only in-frame clones are kept and a portion is missing. This sample has approximately 210,000 clones; roughly 88% occur once, and the top ten carry roughly 2.8%. This CDR3 spans 16 amino acids. The germline V gene encodes CDR1 LNHDA and CDR2 SQIVND (reference sequence). The V end was cut by 4 bases, the J end by 2 bases, with 15 bases between. With respect to this clone: Its antigen remains unidentified.

Source material: PBMCs. The V and J genes are TRBV19 and TRBJ1-3, with D possibly matching TRBD1 (5 bases). This clonotype was obtained from a young woman in good health and CMV-seronegative. The CDR3 region is CASSNRGGLAGNTIYF. In nucleotides, the CDR3 is TGTGCCAGTAGTAATAGGGGCGGCCTCGCTGGAAACACCATATATTTT.